This T cell receptor (beta chain) was retrieved from a study of blood T cell repertoires in COVID-19. Background on the study: PBMCs, B-cell-depleted T cells, or T cells provided the cDNA or gDNA that made up the material.

The repertoire was sequenced with immunoSEQ multiplex PCR; TCRdb's copy has only in-frame clones and lacks some. This sample carries approximately 210,000 clones, 82% of them seen once, and the ten largest clones take about 3.2%. Germline lookup yields CDR1 MNHEY and CDR2 SVGEGT. V gave up 4 bases and J gave up 4 bases, with 4 bases separating them. The CDR3 runs 11 residues. The rearrangement links TRBV6-2 or TRBV6-3 to TRBJ2-5, with unresolved D. This clonotype originated in a woman in her fifties or sixties who had recovered from COVID-19. The sample comprised PBMCs or T cells enriched from blood (not recorded which). CDR3 nucleotides: TGTGCCAGCAGTTTCGGAGAGACCCAGTACTTC. Translating gives CASSFGETQYF.